This TCR beta chain was captured in a study of shared clonotypes between healthy human individuals. About the study: The donor group consisted of two women and three men, aged 18 to 49.

V shed 3 bases and J 4 bases; nucleotides not matched to a gene: 9. Germline V gene data show CDR1 as SGHDT and CDR2 as YYEEEE. This CDR3 comprises 16 residues. Researchers ran the assay at a deep level. Over several immunoSEQ plates, each subset's genomic DNA was distributed in even portions. Scientists sequenced DNA from unsorted PBMC on ten immunoSEQ deep assay plates. Profiled with immunoSEQ multiplex PCR; TCRdb holds only in-frame clones, not every one. The data contain fewer than 700,000 clones, roughly 79% of them singletons. The sequencing sample was made of PBMCs. This TCR was sampled from a woman aged 40 to 49 in good health. Some clones in this sample may be carry-over from other donors' samples. J is TRBJ2-7 and V is TRBV5-6, with 11 bases fitting TRBD2. The DNA of the CDR3 is TGTGCCAGCAGCTCGGAGGTGACTAGCGGGACATACGAGCAGTACTTC. It specifies CASSSEVTSGTYEQYF. Complete variable domain (other parts from reference TRBV5-6 and TRBJ2-7): DAGVTQSPTHLIKTRGQQVTLRCSPKSGHDTVSWYQQALGQGPQFIFQYYEEEERQRGNFPDRFSGHQFPNYSSELNVNALLLGDSALYLCASSSEVTSGTYEQYFGPGTRLTVT.